These T cell receptor beta chains were read from a single sample in a study of T cells after yellow fever vaccination. TCRdb reprocessed the 5' RACE reads with MiXCR, giving one entry per CDR3 protein. This table has fewer than 350,000 distinct CDR3 sequences, less than 4.5% appearing once. The specimen comprised PBMCs, sampled on the day of the yellow fever booster vaccination. The receptors were gathered from a man younger than 35 who received the YFV17D yellow fever vaccine. The CDR3 runs from the conserved cysteine through the conserved F or W. A D gene is named only where the DNA matches it firmly. The size entry is marked missing in some rows and otherwise reads once, few, many or a size class.

>TRBJ2-7|many|NA|TRBV11-2
TGTGCCAGCAGCTTAGTCCCAACGAGCTCCTACGAGCAGTACTTC
CASSLVPTSSYEQYF
>TRBJ2-3|many|NA|TRBV3-1
TGTGCCAGCAGCCAGTATACGGGGGCAGATACGCAGTATTTT
CASSQYTGADTQYF
>TRBJ1-2|few|TRBD1|TRBV18
TGTGCCAGCTCCCCCGAACGACAGGGCCCCTACACCTTC
CASSPERQGPYTF
>TRBJ1-2|many|NA|TRBV5-6
TGTGCCAGCAGCTTGGAACTACACTTTCTGGGTGGCTACACCTTC
CASSLELHFLGGYTF
>TRBJ1-1|many|NA|TRBV6-5
TGTGCCAGCAGTTATGGGGCCCCCACTGAAGCTTTCTTT
CASSYGAPTEAFF
>TRBJ2-3|once|NA|TRBV3-2
TGTGCCAGCAGCCCCCAGCGGGGGGAAGACACAGATACGCAGTATTTT
CASSPQRGEDTDTQYF
>TRBJ2-1|NA|TRBD2|TRBV20-1
TGCAGTGCTAGCTCGAGCGGGGGTACCTCCTACAATGAGCAGTTCTTC
CSASSSGGTSYNEQFF
>TRBJ2-1|NA|NA|TRBV7-8
TGTGCCAGAAGCCAACGAGGGGGACAGCAGTTCTTC
CARSQRGGQQFF
>TRBJ1-2|few|NA|TRBV29-1
TGCAGCGTTGCTGAGGGTAACTATGGCTACACCTTC
CSVAEGNYGYTF
>TRBJ2-7|many|NA|TRBV7-9
TGTGCCAGCAGCTTCGGCCACTCCTACGAGCAGTACTTC
CASSFGHSYEQYF
>TRBJ2-1|many|NA|TRBV7-2
TGTGCCAGCAGCTTACCGGTGGCCTCCTACAATGAGCAGTTCTTC
CASSLPVASYNEQFF
>TRBJ2-7|many|TRBD2|TRBV4-2
TGTGCCAGCAGCCCGGGACTAGCGGGGGGCGAGCAGTACTTC
CASSPGLAGGEQYF
>TRBJ2-3|NA|TRBD2|TRBV4-2
TGTGCCAGCAGCCAAGATTTCCCTAGCGGGCGGGGAGATACGCAGTATTTT
CASSQDFPSGRGDTQYF
>TRBJ1-5|few|NA|TRBV28
TGTGCCAGCAGTCCCCGGGGTCCCCAGCATTTT
CASSPRGPQHF
>TRBJ2-5|many|TRBD2|TRBV3-1
TGTGCCAGCAGGGGGACTAGCGGGGGGTCCTCCCAGTACTTC
CASRGTSGGSSQYF
>TRBJ1-3|many|NA|TRBV12-3/TRBV12-4
TGTGCCAGCAGGCTACAGGTCGGCTCTGGAAACACCATATATTTT
CASRLQVGSGNTIYF
>TRBJ2-4|many|NA|TRBV5-1
TGCGCCAGCAGCTCGGGGGGACAGGTTGAAAACATTCAGTACTTC
CASSSGGQVENIQYF
>TRBJ2-1|many|NA|TRBV5-1
TGCGCCAGCAGCTCAGGGACAACATTAAATGAGCAGTTCTTC
CASSSGTTLNEQFF
>TRBJ1-4|many|TRBD1|TRBV2
TGTGCCAGCAGTCTCCGGACAGGGGATGAAAAACTGTTTTTT
CASSLRTGDEKLFF
>TRBJ2-3|NA|TRBD2|TRBV25-1
TGTGCCAGCAGTGAGTGGGCGCGGGGGGGAGCAGATACGCAGTATTTT
CASSEWARGGADTQYF
>TRBJ2-2|few|NA|TRBV2
TGTGCCAGCAGTCAGGAGACCACCGGGGAGCTGTTTTTT
CASSQETTGELFF
>TRBJ2-7|many|NA|TRBV5-1
TGCGCCAGCAGCTTGGTACAGATAAAGTTCGGCGAGCAGTACTTC
CASSLVQIKFGEQYF
>TRBJ1-1|NA|NA|TRBV25-1
TGTGCCAGCAGCTTCAGGGGCCCGGGGGACACTGAAGCTTTCTTT
CASSFRGPGDTEAFF
>TRBJ1-2|NA|NA|TRBV29-1
TGCAGCCCCGGGCCTGGCTACACCTTC
CSPGPGYTF
>TRBJ2-5|NA|NA|TRBV25-1
TGTGCCAGCAGTCCGACGATAGCCAGGGGTCGGGAGACCCAGTACTTC
CASSPTIARGRETQYF
>TRBJ2-5|many|NA|TRBV29-1
TGCAGCGTGGACCACCCGGGAAAAGAGACCCAGTACTTC
CSVDHPGKETQYF
>TRBJ1-5|many|NA|TRBV10-3
TGTGCCATCAGCCCCGGGGGGGGAGGTCAGCCCCAGCATTTT
CAISPGGGGQPQHF
>TRBJ1-6|few|NA|TRBV9
TGTGCCAGCAGCGAGACAGCTCAGAATTCACCCCTCCACTTT
CASSETAQNSPLHF
>TRBJ2-1|many|NA|TRBV4-2
TGTGCCAGCAGCCAAGACCAAAGGGCATTAGAGAAGTTCTTC
CASSQDQRALEKFF
>TRBJ2-3|many|NA|TRBV28
TGTGCCAGCACCCAATGGTTCGATACGCAGTATTTT
CASTQWFDTQYF
>TRBJ2-1|few|TRBD2|TRBV27
TGTGCCAGCAGCCCCCAGCCCCGGACTAGCGCACTTTCCTACAATGAGCAGTTCTTC
CASSPQPRTSALSYNEQFF
>TRBJ1-2|many|TRBD1|TRBV2
TGTGCCAGCAGGGGACAGCGATCGACATTTAACTATGGCTACACCTTC
CASRGQRSTFNYGYTF
>TRBJ2-5|many|NA|TRBV24-1
TGTGCCACCAGTGATAGCGGCAGGGGAGGCGGAGAGACCCAGTACTTC
CATSDSGRGGGETQYF
>TRBJ2-2|many|NA|TRBV6-6
TGTGCCAGCAGTTACGGTCAGGTCGGCACCGGGGAGCTGTTTTTT
CASSYGQVGTGELFF
>TRBJ2-1|NA|TRBD2|TRBV18
TGTGCCAGCTCCAGAAGAACTAGCGGCGGGCTTGGCTCCTACAATGAGCAGTTCTTC
CASSRRTSGGLGSYNEQFF
>TRBJ2-3|few|NA|TRBV2
TGTGCCGGAACAGGGTTCGGAGATACGCAGTATTTT
CAGTGFGDTQYF
>TRBJ1-1|many|TRBD1|TRBV7-8
TGTGCCAGCAGCTTAGGGCAGGGGGGAACCACTGAAGCTTTCTTT
CASSLGQGGTTEAFF
>TRBJ1-6|NA|NA|TRBV9
TGTGCCAGCAGCGTAGATCCCGCGGCTGGTTCACCCCTCCACTTT
CASSVDPAAGSPLHF
>TRBJ1-1|NA|NA|TRBV7-9
TGTGCCAGCAGCCCTTCGGTTGGAAAAGCTTTCTTT
CASSPSVGKAFF
>TRBJ1-5|NA|TRBD1|TRBV5-1
TGCGCCAGCAGCTCCACAGGGGGTGATGAGCCCCAGCATTTT
CASSSTGGDEPQHF
>TRBJ1-3|many|NA|TRBV30
TGTGCCTGGAGGTATAAGGGGAACTCTGGAAACACCATATATTTT
CAWRYKGNSGNTIYF
>TRBJ2-6|NA|NA|TRBV18
TGTGCCAGCTCACCACCCACAGGAATCTCTAGGTCCTCTGGGGCCAACGTCCTGACTTTC
CASSPPTGISRSSGANVLTF
>TRBJ1-2|NA|NA|TRBV7-9
TGTGCCAGCAGCCCGCCAGTGGGCTACACCTTC
CASSPPVGYTF
>TRBJ1-2|NA|NA|TRBV14
TGTGCCAGCAGCCAAGCTGCCTATGGCTACACCTTC
CASSQAAYGYTF
>TRBJ2-4|many|TRBD1|TRBV7-9
TGTGCCAGCACTGGGATGGGACAGGGCGGGGTCATTCAGTACTTC
CASTGMGQGGVIQYF
>TRBJ2-7|few|NA|TRBV4-3
TGCGCCAGCAGCCAAGAAGCGAGAGGGGGGGATCACGAGCAGTACTTC
CASSQEARGGDHEQYF
>TRBJ1-4|many|TRBD1|TRBV6-4
TGTGCCAGGCAAACCGGGACAGGATGTGAAAAACTGTTTTTT
CARQTGTGCEKLFF
>TRBJ2-7|few|NA|TRBV20-1
TGCAGTGCTAGAGCCCTCGAGGACTTTCCCGAGCAGTACTTC
CSARALEDFPEQYF
>TRBJ1-5|many|TRBD1|TRBV5-5
TGTGCCAGCAGCTTGGGGCAACCGGGACAGGGGGCGCCGCCCCAGCATTTT
CASSLGQPGQGAPPQHF
>TRBJ1-1|many|NA|TRBV7-2
TGTGCCAGCAGCTTTAGGGTTTGGGGGGTCACTGAAGCTTTCTTT
CASSFRVWGVTEAFF
>TRBJ2-2|many|NA|TRBV9
TGTGCCAGAGCACAGGAGCCGGCGGGGGAGCTGTTTTTT
CARAQEPAGELFF